The rows below give T cell receptor beta chains drawn from one sample of a study of blood T cell repertoires in COVID-19. Data came from immunoSEQ multiplex PCR; TCRdb stores just in-frame clones and leaves some out. This sample yields 250,000 or so clones, of which approximately 84% are seen a single time; roughly 3.6% belongs to the top ten. Sequencing was carried out using PBMCs or T cells enriched from blood (not recorded which). Receptor source: a man aged 50 or older who had recovered from COVID-19. CDR3s include the opening cysteine and the closing phenylalanine or tryptophan. A D gene is named only where the DNA matches it firmly. Some rows have no size entry. The others give once, few or many, or a class for an expanded clone.

abundance: NA
d_gene: NA
j_gene: TRBJ1-2
v_gene: TRBV21-1
CDR3nt: TGTGCCAGCTCCTCCCATTGGCCTTTCTATGGCTACACCTTC
CDR3aa: CASSSHWPFYGYTF

abundance: NA
d_gene: NA
j_gene: TRBJ2-7
v_gene: TRBV4-1
CDR3nt: TGCGCCAGCAGCCAAGGTCCGGCGCGGAGCTCCTACGAGCAGTACTTC
CDR3aa: CASSQGPARSSYEQYF

abundance: NA
d_gene: TRBD2
j_gene: TRBJ2-7
v_gene: TRBV7-2
CDR3nt: TGTGCCAGCAGCTTCGCGGGGGGATCCTACGAGCAGTACTTC
CDR3aa: CASSFAGGSYEQYF

abundance: NA
d_gene: NA
j_gene: TRBJ1-1
v_gene: TRBV19
CDR3nt: TGTGCCAGTAGTCGGCGGGGCGCAGAGAACACTGAAGCTTTCTTT
CDR3aa: CASSRRGAENTEAFF

abundance: NA
d_gene: NA
j_gene: TRBJ1-5
v_gene: TRBV5-1
CDR3nt: TGCGCCAGCAGCTTGGAGGGGGGGCTAGGAGTTCAGCCCCAGCATTTT
CDR3aa: CASSLEGGLGVQPQHF

abundance: NA
d_gene: NA
j_gene: TRBJ1-5
v_gene: TRBV7-8
CDR3nt: TGTGCCAGCAGCTTAGCCCCAGGCCGGAATCAGCCCCAGCATTTT
CDR3aa: CASSLAPGRNQPQHF

abundance: once
d_gene: NA
j_gene: TRBJ2-7
v_gene: TRBV11-2
CDR3nt: TGTGCCAGCAGTACTGCCGGGACACGGGCCTACGAGCAGTACTTC
CDR3aa: CASSTAGTRAYEQYF

abundance: NA
d_gene: TRBD1
j_gene: TRBJ1-1
v_gene: TRBV6-5
CDR3nt: TGTGCCAGCAGTCGGACAGGGCCTCAATCTGAAGCTTTCTTT
CDR3aa: CASSRTGPQSEAFF

abundance: NA
d_gene: TRBD2
j_gene: TRBJ2-7
v_gene: TRBV7-9
CDR3nt: TGTGCCAGCAGCTCGGGACTAGCGGGAGTCAACGAGCAGTACTTC
CDR3aa: CASSSGLAGVNEQYF

abundance: NA
d_gene: NA
j_gene: TRBJ2-7
v_gene: TRBV28
CDR3nt: TGTGCCAGCAGGGTAGCGAATTCCTACGAGCAGTACTTC
CDR3aa: CASRVANSYEQYF

abundance: once
d_gene: NA
j_gene: TRBJ1-3
v_gene: TRBV12-3/TRBV12-4
CDR3nt: TGTGCCAGCAGTTTAAGGGGCAGAAACACCATATATTTT
CDR3aa: CASSLRGRNTIYF

abundance: NA
d_gene: NA
j_gene: TRBJ1-1
v_gene: TRBV3-1/TRBV3-2
CDR3nt: TGTGCCAGCAGCCTAGGGGGTATGAACACTGAAGCTTTCTTT
CDR3aa: CASSLGGMNTEAFF

abundance: NA
d_gene: NA
j_gene: TRBJ2-7
v_gene: TRBV6-4
CDR3nt: TGTGCCAGCAGTGACTCGAGGAGCGAGCAGTACTTC
CDR3aa: CASSDSRSEQYF

abundance: NA
d_gene: NA
j_gene: TRBJ1-6
v_gene: TRBV18
CDR3nt: TGTGCCAGCTCACCACCGGGCAGAACTAATTCACCCCTCCACTTT
CDR3aa: CASSPPGRTNSPLHF

abundance: NA
d_gene: NA
j_gene: TRBJ2-1
v_gene: TRBV7-9
CDR3nt: TGTGCCAGCAGCCAAGAAACAGGAAACAATGAGCAGTTCTTC
CDR3aa: CASSQETGNNEQFF

abundance: NA
d_gene: TRBD1
j_gene: TRBJ2-3
v_gene: TRBV5-1
CDR3nt: TGCGCCAGCAGCCCCCACCGAAAGGACAGGGGGAGCACAGATACGCAGTATTTT
CDR3aa: CASSPHRKDRGSTDTQYF

abundance: few
d_gene: NA
j_gene: TRBJ2-3
v_gene: TRBV7-3
CDR3nt: TGTGCCAGCGGGGGCGGGAGAGGCACAGATACGCAGTATTTT
CDR3aa: CASGGGRGTDTQYF

abundance: few
d_gene: TRBD2
j_gene: TRBJ2-5
v_gene: TRBV7-2
CDR3nt: TGTGCCAGCAGCCAGGAAGGGCGGGAGGGCCATCCCCAGTACTTC
CDR3aa: CASSQEGREGHPQYF

abundance: NA
d_gene: NA
j_gene: TRBJ2-6
v_gene: TRBV10-2
CDR3nt: TGCGCCAGCAGAGCAGGGGCTGGCTCTGGGGCCAACGTCCTGACTTTC
CDR3aa: CASRAGAGSGANVLTF

abundance: NA
d_gene: NA
j_gene: TRBJ1-3
v_gene: TRBV10-3
CDR3nt: TGTGCCATCAGTGATGGCAGCTCTGGAAACACCATATATTTT
CDR3aa: CAISDGSSGNTIYF

abundance: NA
d_gene: NA
j_gene: TRBJ2-4
v_gene: TRBV25-1
CDR3nt: TGTGCCAGCAGTGATAGCGTCGCCAAAAACATTCAGTACTTC
CDR3aa: CASSDSVAKNIQYF

abundance: NA
d_gene: TRBD2
j_gene: TRBJ2-3
v_gene: TRBV5-1
CDR3nt: TGCGCCAGCAGCTTGACGGGACTAGCAACTGATACGCAGTATTTT
CDR3aa: CASSLTGLATDTQYF

abundance: NA
d_gene: NA
j_gene: TRBJ2-2
v_gene: TRBV24-1
CDR3nt: TGTGCCACCAGTGACCACCAGGGGATCGGGGAGCTGTTTTTT
CDR3aa: CATSDHQGIGELFF

abundance: NA
d_gene: NA
j_gene: TRBJ1-2
v_gene: TRBV10-2
CDR3nt: TGCGCCAGCACGCCCAGGGGAGGGATCGGCTACACCTTC
CDR3aa: CASTPRGGIGYTF

abundance: NA
d_gene: NA
j_gene: TRBJ2-5
v_gene: TRBV6-5
CDR3nt: TGTGCCAGCAGTTCGAGCGGGACCCAGTACTTC
CDR3aa: CASSSSGTQYF

abundance: NA
d_gene: NA
j_gene: TRBJ1-3
v_gene: TRBV2
CDR3nt: TGTGCCAGCCAGTTCGCTTCTGGAAACACCATATATTTT
CDR3aa: CASQFASGNTIYF

abundance: NA
d_gene: TRBD2
j_gene: TRBJ2-6
v_gene: TRBV5-1
CDR3nt: TGCGCCAGCAGTAGGCTAGCGGGTGTCTCTGGGGCCAACGTCCTGACTTTC
CDR3aa: CASSRLAGVSGANVLTF

abundance: NA
d_gene: NA
j_gene: TRBJ2-7
v_gene: TRBV11-2
CDR3nt: TGTGCCAGCAGCCTGGACAGCTTGCCTTCCTACGAGCAGTACTTC
CDR3aa: CASSLDSLPSYEQYF

abundance: NA
d_gene: NA
j_gene: TRBJ1-2
v_gene: TRBV7-9
CDR3nt: TGTGCCAGCAGCCAGCCTCGGGGACTGGATGGCTACACCTTC
CDR3aa: CASSQPRGLDGYTF

abundance: NA
d_gene: TRBD2
j_gene: TRBJ2-3
v_gene: TRBV10-2
CDR3nt: TGCGCCAGCAGTGATGGCGGGGGAGTAGATACGCAGTATTTT
CDR3aa: CASSDGGGVDTQYF

abundance: NA
d_gene: NA
j_gene: TRBJ1-5
v_gene: TRBV5-1
CDR3nt: TGCGCCAGCAGCTCAGGGTTGGGCAATCAGCCCCAGCATTTT
CDR3aa: CASSSGLGNQPQHF

abundance: NA
d_gene: TRBD2
j_gene: TRBJ2-2
v_gene: TRBV11-2
CDR3nt: TGTGCCAGCAGCCAAAGTAGCGGGATCACCGGGGAGCTGTTTTTT
CDR3aa: CASSQSSGITGELFF

abundance: NA
d_gene: NA
j_gene: TRBJ1-2
v_gene: TRBV7-8
CDR3nt: TGTGCCAGCAGCTTAGGGGCCCGAAACTATGGCTACACCTTC
CDR3aa: CASSLGARNYGYTF

abundance: NA
d_gene: NA
j_gene: TRBJ1-1
v_gene: TRBV20-1
CDR3nt: TGCAGTGCTAGATCAGGGACTGAAGCTTTCTTT
CDR3aa: CSARSGTEAFF

abundance: once
d_gene: TRBD2
j_gene: TRBJ2-7
v_gene: TRBV4-2
CDR3nt: TGTGCCAGCAGCCAATCGCCTAGCGGACCCCCCTCCGACTACGAGCAGTACTTC
CDR3aa: CASSQSPSGPPSDYEQYF

abundance: NA
d_gene: NA
j_gene: TRBJ2-1
v_gene: TRBV9
CDR3nt: TGTGCCAGCAGCGTAGAGAGGAGCGTATCCTACAATGAGCAGTTCTTC
CDR3aa: CASSVERSVSYNEQFF

abundance: NA
d_gene: NA
j_gene: TRBJ1-1
v_gene: TRBV15
CDR3nt: TGTGCCACCAGCAGAGCCAGATACGAAGCTTTCTTT
CDR3aa: CATSRARYEAFF

abundance: NA
d_gene: TRBD1
j_gene: TRBJ1-5
v_gene: TRBV19
CDR3nt: TGTGCCAGTAGTAGGGGGACAGGGGGTACTAGCAATCAGCCCCAGCATTTT
CDR3aa: CASSRGTGGTSNQPQHF

abundance: once
d_gene: NA
j_gene: TRBJ2-2
v_gene: TRBV3-1/TRBV3-2
CDR3nt: TGTGCCAGCAGCCAACTGGCGGGCCCCGGGGAGCTGTTTTTT
CDR3aa: CASSQLAGPGELFF

abundance: once
d_gene: NA
j_gene: TRBJ2-1
v_gene: TRBV11-2
CDR3nt: TGTGCCAGCAGCTCCACAGGACCCTACAATGAGCAGTTCTTC
CDR3aa: CASSSTGPYNEQFF

abundance: NA
d_gene: NA
j_gene: TRBJ2-7
v_gene: TRBV6-6
CDR3nt: TGTGCCAGCACGACTAGTGGATACGAGCAGTACTTC
CDR3aa: CASTTSGYEQYF

abundance: NA
d_gene: NA
j_gene: TRBJ1-1
v_gene: TRBV19
CDR3nt: TGTGCCAGTAGTATGGGGATCAGGGCTGAAGCTTTCTTT
CDR3aa: CASSMGIRAEAFF

abundance: NA
d_gene: NA
j_gene: TRBJ1-2
v_gene: TRBV5-1
CDR3nt: TGCGCCAGCAGCTCTACAGGGACTATTCCCTATGGCTACACCTTC
CDR3aa: CASSSTGTIPYGYTF

abundance: NA
d_gene: NA
j_gene: TRBJ1-2
v_gene: TRBV19
CDR3nt: TGTGCCAGTAGTTCACAGAGCTACTATGGCTACACCTTC
CDR3aa: CASSSQSYYGYTF

abundance: NA
d_gene: TRBD2
j_gene: TRBJ2-7
v_gene: TRBV6-5
CDR3nt: TGTGCCAGCAGTCTCCAGGGCGGGGGCTACGAGCAGTACTTC
CDR3aa: CASSLQGGGYEQYF